The 13 T cell receptor beta chains reported below all come from one sample, sequenced in a study of neurological immune-mediated disorders. Each CDR3 protein gets one entry after TCRdb re-called the 5' RACE reads with MiXCR. The top ten clones hold 2.4% of a sample with tens of thousands of distinct CDR3 sequences, over 2% of them seen once. The specimen sequenced was PBMCs. These TCRs come from a man aged 50 or older with multiple sclerosis.

This clonotype came up many times. The rearrangement uses TRBV6-6 and TRBJ2-3; 7 positions match TRBD1. Unmatched junction bases numbered 3, after V lost 2 bases and J lost 4 bases. CDR3 length: 14 amino acids. Germline V lookup: CDR1 MNHNY, CDR2 SVGAGI (reference sequence). This CDR3 is CASSYGQGADTQYF. The CDR3 DNA reads TGTGCCAGCAGTTACGGTCAGGGGGCAGATACGCAGTATTTT.

In this sample, this clonotype turned up many times. The chain combines TRBV5-1 with TRBJ2-2, with D unclear. V lost 1 base, J lost 4 bases, and 11 bases lay in between. Germline V lookup: CDR1 SGHRS, CDR2 YFSETQ. The CDR3 loop spans 15 amino acids. The CDR3 sequence is CASSLPLGRTGELFF. The CDR3, as DNA: TGCGCCAGCAGCTTGCCCCTCGGACGCACCGGGGAGCTGTTTTTT.

This clonotype was detected many times. This chain uses TRBV27 with TRBJ1-1; D call uncertain. Germline lookup yields CDR1 MNHEY and CDR2 SMNVEV (reference sequence). This CDR3 has 13 amino acids. Trimming stripped 6 bases from V and 2 bases from J, with 10 bases between. The CDR3: CASSLLRNTEAFF. CDR3 nucleotide sequence: TGTGCCAGCAGCTTGCTCAGAAACACTGAAGCTTTCTTT.

The table lists this clonotype with many counts. DNA for the CDR3: TGCAGTGCTAGAGATATAGGGACTAGGACTCTTGACGAGCAGTACTTC. It encodes CSARDIGTRTLDEQYF. V is TRBV20-1 and J is TRBJ2-7; TRBD2 agrees at 8 bases. Germline CDR1 reads DFQATT; CDR2 reads SNEGSKA (reference sequence). The V segment lost 0 bases and the J segment 5 bases; nucleotides outside the gene matches: 12. The CDR3 runs 16 residues.

Ten or more counts support this clonotype. The V gene is TRBV20-1, the J gene TRBJ2-3; a weak D match, TRBD1 (5 bases). Germline V gene lookup returns CDR1 DFQATT and CDR2 SNEGSKA (reference sequence). The CDR3 runs 13 residues. The ends were cut back, 3 bases at V and 1 base at J, with 8 bases in the middle. CDR3 sequence (DNA): TGCAGTGCTAGTTGGGGCGGCACAGATACGCAGTATTTT. It translates to CSASWGGTDTQYF.

This clonotype was recorded at least ten times. This chain links TRBV20-1 with TRBJ2-1; possibly TRBD2 for D (6 bases). The germline CDR1 and CDR2 sequences are DFQATT and SNEGSKA (reference sequence). V shed 0 bases and J shed 12 bases, with 15 bases lying between them. The CDR3 runs to 13 residues. As DNA, the CDR3 is TGCAGTGCTAGAGATCGGCTAGCGAGGGGGCAGTTCTTC. This codes for CSARDRLARGQFF.

Many counts were recorded for this clonotype. This chain uses TRBV5-1 with TRBJ1-2; a weak D match, TRBD1 (6 bases). The CDR3 covers 14 residues. Trimming shortened V by 4 bases and J by 1 base, and 11 bases separated the two germline ends. Germline V gene data show CDR1 as SGHRS and CDR2 as YFSETQ. As DNA, the CDR3 is TGCGCCAGCAGCCACCGGACAGATAACTATGGCTACACCTTC. This translates into CASSHRTDNYGYTF.

This clonotype was seen many times. The rearrangement uses TRBV2 and TRBJ1-3; D ambiguous. The length of the CDR3 is 15 residues. The V and J ends lost 5 bases and 0 bases respectively, with 11 bases between them. The V gene's germline CDR1 is SNHLY and CDR2 FYNNEI. The CDR3 is CASSRDGVSGNTIYF. The CDR3 DNA sequence: TGTGCCAGCAGTAGAGACGGGGTCTCTGGAAACACCATATATTTT.

This clonotype was picked up many times. The chain links TRBV5-1 to TRBJ1-4; no clear D. The CDR3 extends over 16 amino acids. V was shortened by 2 bases and J by 3 bases, with 14 bases between the two germline ends. CDR1 is SGHRS, CDR2 YFSETQ, per germline. CDR3 region: CASSFGPTESNEKLFF. The CDR3 DNA sequence: TGCGCCAGCAGCTTTGGTCCCACAGAATCTAATGAAAAACTGTTTTTT.

There are many counts of this clonotype. This chain uses TRBV9 with TRBJ2-3; 11 nucleotides agree with TRBD2. V gave up 0 bases and J gave up 3 bases; unmatched junction bases: 15. Germline CDR1 is SGDLS and CDR2 is YYNGEE. The CDR3 has 20 amino acids. The CDR3 sequence is CASSVGWGASGRSRTDTQYF. CDR3 sequence (DNA): TGTGCCAGCAGCGTAGGATGGGGGGCTAGCGGGAGGAGTAGGACAGATACGCAGTATTTT.

This clonotype was counted at least ten times. A read error may account for a junction end that differs from germline. V is TRBV3-1 and J is TRBJ1-6; 10 bases agree with TRBD1. This CDR3 comprises 14 residues. Germline CDR1 is LGHDT and CDR2 is YNNKEL (reference sequence). The CDR3 reads CASSATGGGSPLNF. DNA of the CDR3: TGTGCCAGCAGCGCGACAGGGGGCGGTTCACCCCTCAACTTT.

This clonotype was observed at least ten times. V is TRBV28 and J is TRBJ1-1; unclear D gene. The CDR3 is made up of 12 amino acids. Germline CDR1 and CDR2: MDHEN and SYDVKM. V shed 5 bases and J shed 4 bases, with 8 bases lying between them. The CDR3 DNA reads TGTGCCAGCAGTCCCCCCAGCACTGAAGCTTTCTTT. Translation gives CASSPPSTEAFF. The full variable domain, its missing parts supplied by reference TRBV28 and TRBJ1-1, is DVKVTQSSRYLVKRTGEKVFLECVQDMDHENMFWYRQDPGLGLRLIYFSYDVKMKEKGDIPEGYSVSREKKERFSLILESASTNQTSMYLCASSPPSTEAFFGQGTRLTVV.

CDR3 protein: CASSVQGFNTEAFF. CDR3 coding DNA: TGTGCCAGCAGCGTACAGGGCTTCAACACTGAAGCTTTCTTT. The V gene is TRBV7-9, the J gene TRBJ1-1; the D gene is possibly TRBD1 (6 bases). The length of the CDR3 is 14 residues. Trimming pared 5 bases from V and 2 bases from J, leaving 12 bases between. The germline V gene encodes CDR1 SEHNR and CDR2 FQNEAQ (reference sequence).